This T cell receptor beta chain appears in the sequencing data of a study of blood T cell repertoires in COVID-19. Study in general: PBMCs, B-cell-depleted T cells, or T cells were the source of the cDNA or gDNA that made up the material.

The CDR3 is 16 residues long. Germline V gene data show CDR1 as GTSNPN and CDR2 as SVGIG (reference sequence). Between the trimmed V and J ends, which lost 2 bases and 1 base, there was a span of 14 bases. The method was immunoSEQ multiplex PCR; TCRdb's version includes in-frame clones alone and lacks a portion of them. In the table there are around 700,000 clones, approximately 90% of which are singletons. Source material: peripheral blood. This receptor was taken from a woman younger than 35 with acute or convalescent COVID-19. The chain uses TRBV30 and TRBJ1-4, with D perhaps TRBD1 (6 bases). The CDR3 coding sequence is TGTGCCTGGAGTACTCTCATACAGGGAACTAATGAAAAACTGTTTTTT. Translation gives CAWSTLIQGTNEKLFF.